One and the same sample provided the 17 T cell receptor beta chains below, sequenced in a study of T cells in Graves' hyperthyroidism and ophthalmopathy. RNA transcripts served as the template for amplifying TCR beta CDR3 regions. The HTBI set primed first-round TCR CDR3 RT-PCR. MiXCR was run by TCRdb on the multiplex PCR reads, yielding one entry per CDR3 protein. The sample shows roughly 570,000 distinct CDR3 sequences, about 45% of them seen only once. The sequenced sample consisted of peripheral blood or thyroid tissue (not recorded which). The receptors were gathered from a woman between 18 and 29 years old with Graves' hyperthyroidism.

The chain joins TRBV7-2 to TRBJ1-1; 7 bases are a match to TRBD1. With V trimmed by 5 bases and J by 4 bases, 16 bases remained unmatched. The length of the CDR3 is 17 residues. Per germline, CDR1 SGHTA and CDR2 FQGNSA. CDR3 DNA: TGTGCCAGCAGCCAAGACGACAGGGTGGGGGGAGGCACTGAAGCTTTCTTT. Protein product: CASSQDDRVGGGTEAFF.

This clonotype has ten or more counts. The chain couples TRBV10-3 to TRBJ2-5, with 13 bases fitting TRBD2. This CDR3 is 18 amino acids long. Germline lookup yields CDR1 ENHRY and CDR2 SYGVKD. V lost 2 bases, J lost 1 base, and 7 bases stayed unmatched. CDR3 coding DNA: TGTGCCATCAGTGAGAGGAGTAGGACTAGCGGGGGCCAAGAGACCCAGTACTTC. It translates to CAISERSRTSGGQETQYF.

The CDR3 nucleotides are TGTGCCAGCAGCTCCGCACCGCCAACGGGAGACTACGAGCAGTACTTC. It codes for CASSSAPPTGDYEQYF. The V call is TRBV7-8, the J call TRBJ2-7; D may be TRBD2 (6 bases). The CDR3 sequence is 16 residues long. CDR1 and CDR2 (germline): SGHVS, FQNEAQ. With 4 bases removed from V and 3 bases from J, the gap between germline ends came to 19 bases.

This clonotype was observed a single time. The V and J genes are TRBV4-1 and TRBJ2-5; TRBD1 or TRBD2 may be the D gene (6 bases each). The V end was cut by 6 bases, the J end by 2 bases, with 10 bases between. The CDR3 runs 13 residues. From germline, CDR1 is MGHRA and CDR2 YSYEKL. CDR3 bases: TGCGCCAGCAGACGAGGGGGGCAAGAGACCCAGTACTTC. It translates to CASRRGGQETQYF.

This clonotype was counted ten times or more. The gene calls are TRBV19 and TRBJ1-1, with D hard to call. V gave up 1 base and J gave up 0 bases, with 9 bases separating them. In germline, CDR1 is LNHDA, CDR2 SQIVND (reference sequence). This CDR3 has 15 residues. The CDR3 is CASSIGGRMNTEAFF. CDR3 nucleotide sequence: TGTGCCAGTAGTATAGGGGGAAGGATGAACACTGAAGCTTTCTTT.

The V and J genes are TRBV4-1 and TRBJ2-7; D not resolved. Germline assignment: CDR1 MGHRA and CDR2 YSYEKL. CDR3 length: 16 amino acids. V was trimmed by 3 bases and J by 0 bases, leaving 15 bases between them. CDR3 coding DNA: TGCGCCAGCAGCCAGCGAACAGAGGCAGGCTCCTACGAGCAGTACTTC. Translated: CASSQRTEAGSYEQYF.

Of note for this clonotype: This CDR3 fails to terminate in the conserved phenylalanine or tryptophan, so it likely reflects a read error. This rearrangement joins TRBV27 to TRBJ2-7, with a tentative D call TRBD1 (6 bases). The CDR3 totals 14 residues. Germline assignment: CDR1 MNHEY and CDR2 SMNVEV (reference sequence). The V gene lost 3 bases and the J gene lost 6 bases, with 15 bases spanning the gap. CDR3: CASSFRQVSAEQYL. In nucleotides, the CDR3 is TGTGCCAGCAGTTTTCGACAGGTTTCCGCCGAGCAGTACCTC.

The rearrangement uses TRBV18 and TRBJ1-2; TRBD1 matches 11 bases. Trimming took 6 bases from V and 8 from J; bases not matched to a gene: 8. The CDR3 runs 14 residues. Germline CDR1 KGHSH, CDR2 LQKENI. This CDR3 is CASSHGQGASGYTF. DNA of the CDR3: TGTGCCAGCTCGCATGGACAGGGGGCGTCCGGCTACACCTTC.

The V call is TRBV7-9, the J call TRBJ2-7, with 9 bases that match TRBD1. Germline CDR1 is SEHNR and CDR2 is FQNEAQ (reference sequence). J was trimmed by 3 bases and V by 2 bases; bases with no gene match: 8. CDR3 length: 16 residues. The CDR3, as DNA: TGTGCCAGCAGCTTACGCCCGGGACAGGGACTCTACGAGCAGTACTTC. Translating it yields CASSLRPGQGLYEQYF.

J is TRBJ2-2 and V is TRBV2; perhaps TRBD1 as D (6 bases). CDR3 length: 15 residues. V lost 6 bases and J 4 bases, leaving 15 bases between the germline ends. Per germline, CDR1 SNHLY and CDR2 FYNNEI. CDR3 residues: CASSTTTGFTGELFF. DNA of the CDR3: TGTGCCAGCAGCACGACAACAGGGTTCACCGGGGAGCTGTTTTTT.

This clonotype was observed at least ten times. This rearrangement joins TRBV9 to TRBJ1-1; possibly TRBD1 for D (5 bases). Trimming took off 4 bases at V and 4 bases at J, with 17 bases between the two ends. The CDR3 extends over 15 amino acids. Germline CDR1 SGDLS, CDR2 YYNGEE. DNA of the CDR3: TGTGCCAGCAGCCCTAGCCCGGGACCTACCACTGAAGCTTTCTTT. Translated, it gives CASSPSPGPTTEAFF.

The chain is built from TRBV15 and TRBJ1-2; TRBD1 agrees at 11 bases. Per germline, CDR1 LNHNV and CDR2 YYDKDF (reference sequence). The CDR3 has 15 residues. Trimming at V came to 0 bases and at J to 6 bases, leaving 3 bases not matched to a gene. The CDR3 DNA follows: TGTGCCACCAGCAGAGAGAGGACAGGGGGCGATGGCTACACCTTC. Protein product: CATSRERTGGDGYTF.

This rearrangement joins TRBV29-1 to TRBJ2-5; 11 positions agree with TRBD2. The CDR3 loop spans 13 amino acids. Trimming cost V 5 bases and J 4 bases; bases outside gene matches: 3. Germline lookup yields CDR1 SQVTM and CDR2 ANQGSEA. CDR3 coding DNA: TGCAGCGTTCGAGGACTAGCGGGAGAGACCCAGTACTTC. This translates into CSVRGLAGETQYF.

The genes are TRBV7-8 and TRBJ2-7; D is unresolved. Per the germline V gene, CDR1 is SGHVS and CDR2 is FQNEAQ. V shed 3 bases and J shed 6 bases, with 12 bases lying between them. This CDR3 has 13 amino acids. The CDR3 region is CASSLESASEQYF. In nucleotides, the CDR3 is TGTGCCAGCAGCTTGGAGAGCGCAAGCGAGCAGTACTTC.

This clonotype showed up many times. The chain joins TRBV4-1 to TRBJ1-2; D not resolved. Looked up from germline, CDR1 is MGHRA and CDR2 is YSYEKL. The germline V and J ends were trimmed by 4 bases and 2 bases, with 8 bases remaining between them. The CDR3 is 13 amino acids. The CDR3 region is CASSPGMNYGYTF. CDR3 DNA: TGCGCCAGCAGCCCCGGGATGAACTATGGCTACACCTTC.

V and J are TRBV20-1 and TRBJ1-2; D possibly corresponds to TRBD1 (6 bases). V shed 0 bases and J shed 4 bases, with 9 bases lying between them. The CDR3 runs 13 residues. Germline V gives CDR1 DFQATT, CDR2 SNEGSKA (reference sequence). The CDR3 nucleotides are TGCAGTGCTAGAGAGCGGGACACCTATGGCTACACCTTC. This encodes CSARERDTYGYTF.

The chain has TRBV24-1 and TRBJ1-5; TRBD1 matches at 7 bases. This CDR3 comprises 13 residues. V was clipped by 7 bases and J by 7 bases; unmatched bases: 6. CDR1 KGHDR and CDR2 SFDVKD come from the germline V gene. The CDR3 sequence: CATSSYRGQPQHF. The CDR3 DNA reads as TGTGCCACCAGCTCCTACAGGGGACAGCCCCAGCATTTT.